Sequencing of this T cell receptor beta chain was carried out in a study of blood T cell repertoires in COVID-19. Study details: Acute and convalescent COVID-19 samples came from the United States, Italy and Spain. In each case, the material was cDNA or gDNA derived from T cells, B-cell-depleted T cells, or PBMCs.

Under the authors' procedure: Cell counts per sample came from amplifying reference gene primers. The repertoire was sequenced with immunoSEQ multiplex PCR; TCRdb's copy has only in-frame clones and lacks some. D and trimming come from the DNA, and the V and J calls and clone size come from that table. The data hold 20,000 or so clones, with about 89% observed a single time. V lost 6 bases to trimming and J lost 6 bases; unmatched junction nucleotides: 14. Germline loops: CDR1 MNHEY, CDR2 SVGEGT. The CDR3 extends over 16 amino acids. V and J are TRBV6-2 or TRBV6-3 and TRBJ2-5, with 9 bases aligning to TRBD1. The TCR was taken from a man in his forties or fifties with active COVID-19. Sequenced: peripheral blood. The CDR3 DNA follows: TGTGCCAGCAGCCCTACTGCGACAGGGGGTTTGAAGACCCAGTACTTC. Translated: CASSPTATGGLKTQYF.